The entry that follows covers one T cell receptor beta chain sequence. What it binds is not known. This specimen comes from a study of cytomegalovirus exposure and HLA in healthy donors. Overall study context: Genotyping of 430 or so donors showed that around 81% belonged to the Caucasian-associated ancestry cluster. Whole-study findings and limits: As a later analysis showed, several of the most significant clusters appeared to be linked to common viral pathogens. A missense DCLRE1C variant was associated with V- and J-gene trimming of TCR beta chains in a later analysis, and an independent cohort replicated the association. Some V segments (TRBV6-2 and TRBV6-3 among them) were excluded as indistinguishable.

Primers included in the PCR were 60 Vbeta and 13 Jbeta primers. This table comes from immunoSEQ multiplex PCR, and its TCRdb copy is limited to in-frame clones, with some not included. Here the sample spans around 110,000 clones, roughly 82% being singletons. V dropped 6 bases and J dropped 8 bases, with 16 bases sitting between them. Germline V gene lookup returns CDR1 MDHEN and CDR2 SYDVKM. There are 13 residues in the CDR3. The sequenced sample was PBMCs. The receptor was derived from a woman aged 45-59 years in good health and CMV-seropositive. This chain uses TRBV28 with TRBJ1-1, with a weak D call TRBD1 (5 bases). CDR3 sequence: CASRKGVSLEAFF. The CDR3 DNA is TGTGCCAGCAGAAAAGGGGTGAGTCTGGAAGCTTTCTTT.